The 15 T cell receptor beta chains listed next were all sequenced from one sample in a study of cytomegalovirus exposure and HLA in healthy donors. The study ran its PCR with 60 Vbeta and 13 Jbeta primers. Generated by immunoSEQ multiplex PCR, the TCRdb table keeps only in-frame clones and is missing some. The sample lists about 130,000 clones; over 70% were seen once. What was sequenced was PBMCs. Every receptor here comes from a woman in her sixties or seventies in good health and CMV-seropositive.

This chain uses TRBV28 with TRBJ1-2; D ambiguous. V dropped 6 bases and J dropped 1 base, with 9 bases sitting between them. There are 13 residues in the CDR3. The V gene's germline CDR1 is MDHEN and CDR2 SYDVKM. The CDR3 loop is CASSVTGNYGYTF. The CDR3 coding sequence is TGTGCCAGCAGCGTTACGGGTAACTATGGCTACACCTTC.

The CDR3 nucleotides are TGTGCCAGTAGTATAGGGGAGGGACCCGGGGTAGATACGCAGTATTTT. Translating it yields CASSIGEGPGVDTQYF. The chain links TRBV19 to TRBJ2-3; TRBD2 aligns across 7 bases. CDR1 LNHDA and CDR2 SQIVND come from the germline V gene (reference sequence). The CDR3 length is 16 residues. V shed 1 base, J shed 5 bases, and the junction held 9 bases outside the gene matches.

The chain combines TRBV19 with TRBJ1-5; D gene ambiguous. There are 12 residues in the CDR3. V lost 5 bases and J 8 bases, leaving 10 bases between the germline ends. Germline V gene lookup returns CDR1 LNHDA and CDR2 SQIVND (reference sequence). CDR3 nucleotides: TGTGCCAGTAGTGGAGGGTGGGAGCCCCAGCATTTT. The encoded protein is CASSGGWEPQHF. Full variable domain (missing parts from reference TRBV19 and TRBJ1-5): DGGITQSPKYLFRKEGQNVTLSCEQNLNHDAMYWYRQDPGQGLRLIYYSQIVNDFQKGDIAEGYSVSREKKESFPLTVTSAQKNPTAFYLCASSGGWEPQHFGDGTRLSIL.

The genes are TRBV9 and TRBJ1-1; D may be TRBD1 (6 bases). The germline gives CDR1 SGDLS, CDR2 YYNGEE. Trimming left V 0 bases short and J 4 bases short, with 10 bases between. The CDR3 runs to 14 residues. Written as DNA, the CDR3 is TGTGCCAGCAGCGTAGGAGGGGGATTCACTGAAGCTTTCTTT. Its translation is CASSVGGGFTEAFF.

In its sample, this clone was seen once. The genes are TRBV18 and TRBJ1-2; the match to TRBD1 covers 8 bases. Per germline, CDR1 KGHSH and CDR2 LQKENI. The length of the CDR3 is 13 residues. The V and J ends lost 6 bases and 6 bases, in that order; junction bases with no gene match: 6. The CDR3 nucleotides are TGTGCCAGCTCGTCGGACAGGGTGGATGGCTACACCTTC. Translating gives CASSSDRVDGYTF.

The V call is TRBV10-3, the J call TRBJ1-1; D is unresolved. V was pared by 3 bases and J by 5 bases, with 13 bases between. Germline V gives CDR1 ENHRY, CDR2 SYGVKD. This CDR3 has 14 residues. The CDR3 nucleotides read TGTGCCATCAGTGACACACGGCGCGGAACTGAAGCTTTCTTT. It codes for CAISDTRRGTEAFF.

This clone has just one count. The rearrangement uses TRBV19 and TRBJ1-1; D not certain. The CDR3 covers 13 residues. CDR1 is LNHDA, CDR2 SQIVND, per germline (reference sequence). Trimming took 3 bases from V and 2 from J, leaving 7 bases between them. CDR3 in amino acids: CASSITANTEAFF. The CDR3 bases are TGTGCCAGTAGTATCACAGCCAACACTGAAGCTTTCTTT. Variable domain in full (rest from reference TRBV19 and TRBJ1-1): DGGITQSPKYLFRKEGQNVTLSCEQNLNHDAMYWYRQDPGQGLRLIYYSQIVNDFQKGDIAEGYSVSREKKESFPLTVTSAQKNPTAFYLCASSITANTEAFFGQGTRLTVV.

CDR3 coding DNA: TGTGCCAGTACAAAAGGACAGGGTGGAGAGACCCAGTACTTC. Encoded protein: CASTKGQGGETQYF. The V call is TRBV19, the J call TRBJ2-5, with 8 bases lining up with TRBD1. With V trimmed by 7 bases and J by 4 bases, 8 bases remained unmatched. The germline CDR1 and CDR2 sequences are LNHDA and SQIVND (reference sequence). This CDR3 has 14 residues.

J is TRBJ2-5 and V is TRBV7-3; no clear D gene. V was shortened by 5 bases and J by 4 bases, with 11 bases between the two germline ends. CDR1 SGHTA and CDR2 FQGTGA come from the germline V gene. This CDR3 is built from 13 residues. The chain's CDR3 is CASSPSGRETQYF. The CDR3 nucleotides are TGTGCCAGCAGCCCTTCAGGCCGAGAGACCCAGTACTTC.

The gene calls are TRBV28 and TRBJ2-7; TRBD1 matches at 7 bases. Germline loops: CDR1 MDHEN, CDR2 SYDVKM. V gave up 6 bases and J gave up 3 bases; unmatched junction bases: 5. The CDR3 totals 13 residues. This CDR3 is CASRTGQSYEQYF. Here the CDR3 DNA reads TGTGCCAGCAGAACGGGACAGAGCTACGAGCAGTACTTC.

The chain joins TRBV7-9 to TRBJ2-5, with 9 bases lining up with TRBD1. With 5 bases clipped from V and 7 bases from J, the junction kept 5 bases outside the gene matches. CDR3 length: 13 residues. From germline, CDR1 is SEHNR and CDR2 FQNEAQ (reference sequence). Here the CDR3 reads CASSPRTGATQYF. The CDR3 nucleotides are TGTGCCAGCAGCCCCCGGACAGGGGCGACCCAGTACTTC.

V and J are TRBV15 and TRBJ2-7; 8 bases are a match to TRBD1. This CDR3 spans 13 amino acids. Losses at the gene ends were 5 bases for V and 3 bases for J; bases not matched to a gene: 3. Germline loops: CDR1 LNHNV, CDR2 YYDKDF (reference sequence). The CDR3 DNA follows: TGTGCCACCAGCCAAGGACAGGGCTACGAGCAGTACTTC. Amino acids: CATSQGQGYEQYF.

The chain carries TRBV19 and TRBJ2-3; TRBD2 matches 14 bases. The CDR3 extends over 18 amino acids. Germline CDR1 and CDR2: LNHDA and SQIVND (reference sequence). Trimming removed 5 bases from V and 0 bases from J; junction bases left unmatched: 7. The DNA for the CDR3 is TGTGCCAGTAGTCTTAGACTAGCGGGGGGGTCTAGCACAGATACGCAGTATTTT. Its translation: CASSLRLAGGSSTDTQYF.

This clone was recorded a few times. The V gene is TRBV7-8, the J gene TRBJ1-2; 7 nucleotides line up with TRBD1. The CDR3 is 15 residues long. J was trimmed by 3 bases and V by 1 base; bases with no gene match: 5. Germline V gives CDR1 SGHVS, CDR2 FQNEAQ. CDR3 region: CASSLGGRGDYGYTF. The CDR3 DNA follows: TGTGCCAGCAGCTTAGGCGGCAGGGGGGACTATGGCTACACCTTC.

The CDR3 spells CASSLALAGAYEQYF. The CDR3 nucleotides read TGTGCCAGCAGCTTAGCGCTCGCGGGAGCCTACGAGCAGTACTTC. V and J are TRBV7-8 and TRBJ2-7, with 7 positions matching TRBD2. CDR1 and CDR2 (germline): SGHVS, FQNEAQ. V was clipped by 0 bases and J by 2 bases; unmatched bases: 4. This CDR3 comprises 15 residues.